This passage covers 15 T cell receptor beta chains from one sample sequenced in a study of blood T cell repertoires in COVID-19. TCRdb keeps only in-frame clones here, not all; method: immunoSEQ multiplex PCR. Here the sample spans hundreds of thousands of clones, more than 80% being singletons. Sequencing input: PBMCs or T cells enriched from blood (not recorded which). The receptors originated from a man younger than 45 who had recovered from COVID-19.

This clone was recorded a few times. The rearrangement uses TRBV27 and TRBJ2-5; 9 positions match TRBD1. CDR3 length: 16 amino acids. The junction had 8 bases not matched to a gene; V was cut back by 2 bases and J by 4 bases. Germline CDR1 reads MNHEY; CDR2 reads SMNVEV (reference sequence). DNA of the CDR3: TGTGCCAGCAGTTTAAGTACAGGGGGCGGGGGAGAGACCCAGTACTTC. Translation gives CASSLSTGGGGETQYF.

The chain links TRBV6-2 or TRBV6-3 to TRBJ1-5, with TRBD1 matching 8 bases. V gave up 5 bases and J gave up 6 bases; unmatched junction bases: 6. The CDR3 has 14 residues. Germline CDR1 MNHEY, CDR2 SVGEGT. The CDR3 region is CASSPTGAGQPQHF. DNA for the CDR3: TGTGCCAGCAGTCCGACAGGGGCGGGTCAGCCCCAGCATTTT.

The chain uses TRBV5-1 and TRBJ1-2; no clear D gene. Trimming removed 3 bases at V and 6 bases at J, with 15 bases between. The CDR3 is 14 amino acids. CDR1 and CDR2 (germline): SGHRS, YFSETQ. CDR3 residues: CASSSPQEGDGYTF. CDR3 DNA sequence: TGCGCCAGCAGCTCCCCCCAGGAGGGCGATGGCTACACCTTC. The variable domain in full, with the rest retrieved from reference TRBV5-1 and TRBJ1-2, is KAGVTQTPRYLIKTRGQQVTLSCSPISGHRSVSWYQQTPGQGLQFLFEYFSETQRNKGNFPGRFSGRQFSNSRSEMNVSTLELGDSALYLCASSSPQEGDGYTFGSGTRLTVV.

The chain carries TRBV9 and TRBJ2-3; D is unresolved. Between the trimmed V and J ends, which lost 2 bases and 1 base, there was a span of 11 bases. There are 15 residues in the CDR3. CDR1 and CDR2 (germline): SGDLS, YYNGEE. CDR3 protein: CASSVSGERTDTQYF. The DNA for the CDR3 is TGTGCCAGCAGCGTCTCAGGCGAGCGCACAGATACGCAGTATTTT.

This chain links TRBV28 with TRBJ2-5, with TRBD1 identical over 8 bases. CDR1 is MDHEN and CDR2 is SYDVKM in the germline V gene. J was trimmed by 5 bases and V by 2 bases; bases with no gene match: 4. The CDR3 runs to 14 residues. Here the CDR3 DNA reads TGTGCCAGCAGTTTAGCAGGGGGCGTTGAGACCCAGTACTTC. The encoded protein is CASSLAGGVETQYF. The full variable domain, in which reference TRBV28 and TRBJ2-5 provide the parts outside the CDR3, is DVKVTQSSRYLVKRTGEKVFLECVQDMDHENMFWYRQDPGLGLRLIYFSYDVKMKEKGDIPEGYSVSREKKERFSLILESASTNQTSMYLCASSLAGGVETQYFGPGTRLLVL.

The V gene is TRBV2, the J gene TRBJ1-6; D remains unclear. Trimming took off 6 bases at V and 7 bases at J, with 7 bases between the two ends. Germline V CDR1 and CDR2: SNHLY, FYNNEI. The CDR3 runs to 12 residues. As DNA, the CDR3 is TGTGCCAGCAGAGGACTAAATTCACCCCTCCACTTT. Translation: CASRGLNSPLHF.

The chain joins TRBV12-3 or TRBV12-4 to TRBJ1-5; D not certain. The CDR3 is 13 residues long. V dropped 6 bases and J dropped 6 bases, with 12 bases sitting between them. In DNA form, the CDR3 reads TGTGCCAGCAGCCCTATGGAGGGTCAGCCCCAGCATTTT. Its translation: CASSPMEGQPQHF.

The gene calls are TRBV7-2 and TRBJ1-5; TRBD1 matches at 8 bases. CDR3 length: 15 residues. Germline assignment: CDR1 SGHTA and CDR2 FQGNSA. Trimming at V came to 4 bases and at J to 7 bases, leaving 9 bases not matched to a gene. The CDR3 sequence is CASSSTGGMEQPQHF. CDR3 nucleotide sequence: TGTGCCAGCAGCTCCACAGGGGGGATGGAGCAGCCCCAGCATTTT.

This clone was seen a single time. This chain uses TRBV11-2 with TRBJ2-2; maybe TRBD1 (5 bases). V lost 4 bases and J 5 bases, leaving 20 bases between the germline ends. CDR1 SGHAT and CDR2 FQNNGV come from the germline V gene. The CDR3 spans 17 residues. CDR3 nucleotide sequence: TGTGCCAGCAGCTCCTTACGGCTGGTAGGGGCTACCGGGGAGCTGTTTTTT. Residues: CASSSLRLVGATGELFF.

This chain links TRBV5-1 with TRBJ1-1; 8 bases map to TRBD1. The CDR3 extends over 14 amino acids. Trimming at V came to 4 bases and at J to 3 bases, leaving 5 bases not matched to a gene. Germline CDR1 and CDR2: SGHRS and YFSETQ. The CDR3 DNA reads as TGCGCCAGCAGCCCCGGGACAGGAGACACTGAAGCTTTCTTT. Translation gives CASSPGTGDTEAFF.

The chain links TRBV5-1 to TRBJ2-7; D unclear. The germline V gene encodes CDR1 SGHRS and CDR2 YFSETQ. The ends were cut back, 0 bases at V and 2 bases at J, with 15 bases in the middle. The CDR3 sequence is 16 residues long. CDR3: CASSLAWALPTYEQYF. The CDR3 region has the DNA TGCGCCAGCAGCTTGGCCTGGGCGCTCCCGACCTACGAGCAGTACTTC.

V usage is TRBV28 and J usage is TRBJ1-1; 9 bases are shared with TRBD1. V dropped 5 bases and J dropped 5; count of bases not matched to a gene: 6. The CDR3 has 14 residues. Germline lookup yields CDR1 MDHEN and CDR2 SYDVKM. This CDR3 reads CASSRDRVRTEAFF. CDR3 nucleotide sequence: TGTGCCAGCAGTCGGGACAGGGTAAGAACTGAAGCTTTCTTT.

In this sample, this clone turned up once. The J gene is TRBJ2-2, the V gene TRBV7-9; TRBD2 matches 10 bases. In germline, CDR1 is SEHNR, CDR2 FQNEAQ (reference sequence). With 5 bases clipped from V and 6 bases from J, the junction kept 3 bases outside the gene matches. This CDR3 contains 14 residues. CDR3 in DNA: TGTGCCAGCAGCGACAGCGGGAGGGCCGGGGAGCTGTTTTTT. Protein product: CASSDSGRAGELFF.

V is TRBV28 and J is TRBJ1-5; TRBD1 matches 8 bases. This CDR3 spans 13 amino acids. The trim removed 7 bases at V and 7 bases at J, leaving 6 bases unmatched. From germline, CDR1 is MDHEN and CDR2 SYDVKM. The CDR3 coding sequence is TGTGCCAGCAAGGACAGGGTCGTCCAGCCCCAGCATTTT. Protein: CASKDRVVQPQHF.

The rearrangement links TRBV4-1 to TRBJ2-1; 8 bases map to TRBD2. In germline, CDR1 is MGHRA, CDR2 YSYEKL. The CDR3 is 17 residues long. Trimming cost V 3 bases and J 0 bases; bases outside gene matches: 7. CDR3: CASSQAQAGVSYNEQFF. CDR3 nucleotides: TGCGCCAGCAGCCAGGCCCAAGCGGGAGTCTCCTACAATGAGCAGTTCTTC.